This T cell receptor (beta chain) was identified in a study of regulatory T cells in long-lasting Graves disease. The CDR3 runs 13 residues. CDR1 is SGHDN, CDR2 FVKESK, per germline. Trimming took off 0 bases at V and 4 bases at J, with 5 bases between the two ends. This clonotype was detected a few times. Antigen: not known. General study results and limits: The study found TRBV28, TRBJ1-2 and TRBJ2-5 favored in persistent disease.

Researchers made TCR beta libraries by using iRepertoire HTBI primers and running Arm-PCR on CDR3 regions. TCRdb independently ran MiXCR on the multiplex PCR reads; one entry per CDR3 protein. The table has around 360,000 distinct CDR3 sequences, about 16% seen once; the top ten hold 20% to 25%. Documented time point: newly diagnosed GD, antithyroid drugs for less than 3 months. The TCR library was prepared using RNA isolated from PBMCs. This sample also appeared in a second study, on T cells in Graves' hyperthyroidism and ophthalmopathy. That investigation notes: The HTBI primer set drove a first-round RT-PCR of the TCR CDR3. Model-based prediction identified ophthalmopathy a median 6.5 months prior to its onset.

The sequenced sample was peripheral blood mononuclear cells (PBMCs), obtained at new diagnosis, from a patient treated with antithyroid drugs. The origin of this receptor is a woman under 30 with Graves disease. J is TRBJ2-3 and V is TRBV14; D is undetermined. The CDR3 here is CASSQESADTQYF. CDR3 DNA sequence: TGTGCCAGCAGCCAAGAGTCCGCAGATACGCAGTATTTT. Full variable domain (remainder filled in from reference TRBV14 and TRBJ2-3): EAGVTQFPSHSVIEKGQTVTLRCDPISGHDNLYWYRRVMGKEIKFLLHFVKESKQDESGMPNNRFLAERTGGTYSTLKVQPAELEDSGVYFCASSQESADTQYFGPGTRLTVL.